These T cell receptor beta chains were read from a single sample in a study of prognosis after radiotherapy for stage I lung cancer. A single record per CDR3 protein comes from TCRdb applying MiXCR to the multiplex PCR reads. The data show 31,000 or so distinct CDR3 sequences, roughly 52% seen once. The sample here was PBMCs, taken before or after stereotactic body radiation therapy (not recorded which). All receptors derive from a donor over 45 with non-small cell lung cancer. The CDR3 runs from the conserved cysteine through the conserved F or W. The order of the fields is clone size, D gene, J gene, CDR3 length, V gene, CDR3 protein, CDR3 DNA. The D gene is left open where the match is weak. Rows give clone size only sometimes, using once, few, many, or a class for an expanded clone.

abundance: NA; d_gene: NA; j_gene: TRBJ2-2; len: 15; v_gene: TRBV7-3; CDR3aa: CASDVTLADTGELFF; CDR3nt: TGTGCCAGCGATGTGACATTAGCCGACACCGGGGAGCTGTTTTTT
abundance: NA; d_gene: NA; j_gene: TRBJ2-1; len: 15; v_gene: TRBV6-1; CDR3aa: CASSEAGLYPNEQFF; CDR3nt: TGTGCCAGCAGCGAGGCGGGACTCTACCCTAATGAGCAGTTCTTC
abundance: many; d_gene: NA; j_gene: TRBJ2-1; len: 14; v_gene: TRBV7-9; CDR3aa: CASSPQGGYNEQFF; CDR3nt: TGTGCCAGCAGCCCCCAAGGGGGGTACAATGAGCAGTTCTTC
abundance: once; d_gene: NA; j_gene: TRBJ2-7; len: 13; v_gene: TRBV7-2; CDR3aa: CASSPPCGRYQYF; CDR3nt: TGTGCCAGCAGCCCCCCCTGCGGACGCTATCAGTACTTC
abundance: NA; d_gene: TRBD1; j_gene: TRBJ2-7; len: 13; v_gene: TRBV30; CDR3aa: CAWNGQGAYEQYF; CDR3nt: TGTGCCTGGAACGGACAGGGGGCGTACGAGCAGTACTTC
abundance: NA; d_gene: NA; j_gene: TRBJ2-4; len: 17; v_gene: TRBV12-3/TRBV12-4; CDR3aa: CASSLPVGTSRSNIKYF; CDR3nt: TGTGCCAGCAGTTTACCTGTGGGGACGAGTCGGTCGAACATTAAGTACTTC
abundance: NA; d_gene: NA; j_gene: TRBJ1-2; len: 13; v_gene: TRBV12-3/TRBV12-4; CDR3aa: CASSLALGIGYTF; CDR3nt: TGTGCCAGCAGTTTAGCGTTGGGGATTGGCTACACCTTC
abundance: many; d_gene: NA; j_gene: TRBJ1-3; len: 13; v_gene: TRBV7-8; CDR3aa: CASSLGQINTIYF; CDR3nt: TGTGCCAGCAGCTTGGGACAAATAAACACCATATATTTT
abundance: NA; d_gene: NA; j_gene: TRBJ2-3; len: 14; v_gene: TRBV11-2; CDR3aa: CASSWGAARDTQYF; CDR3nt: TGTGCCAGCAGCTGGGGAGCGGCGCGGGATACGCAGTATTTT
abundance: NA; d_gene: NA; j_gene: TRBJ2-6; len: 17; v_gene: TRBV7-3; CDR3aa: CASSRGPGCVGANFLTF; CDR3nt: TGTGCCAGCAGCCGGGGCCCAGGGTGCGTTGGGGCCAACTTCCTGACTTTC
abundance: many; d_gene: NA; j_gene: TRBJ2-1; len: 15; v_gene: TRBV7-2; CDR3aa: CASSFSSEKYNEQFF; CDR3nt: TGTGCCAGCAGCTTTTCTAGCGAGAAATACAATGAGCAGTTCTTC